This T cell receptor (beta chain) was found in a study of human T cells and chemical hapten exposure. This CDR3 has 14 amino acids. Deletions cut 5 bases from V and 4 bases from J, with 12 bases between. Individual cDNA molecules had unique molecular identifiers attached to them by the library. Via MiXCR, TCRdb re-called the RACE reads, giving one row per CDR3 protein. The table includes tens of thousands of distinct CDR3 sequences, 10% to 12% detected once. As for time point: pre-sensitization, week 0. The sample's treatment: therapeutic diphenylcyclopropenone sensitization with weekly scalp DPC. Ahead of each patch test application, blood was drawn. This clonotype was detected a few times. Its antigen remains unknown. Whole-study results and caveats: The study found that PT1 expanded TCR counts correlated positively with patch test score.

The rearrangement links TRBV12-3 or TRBV12-4 to TRBJ1-3; D is unclear. This specimen consisted of whole blood, obtained in connection with sensitization to the hapten diphenylcyclopropenone (DPC). The sequence derives from a woman aged 40 to 50 with alopecia areata. Some clones in this sample may be carry-over from other donors' samples. CDR3: CASSPRLEGNTIYF. DNA of the CDR3: TGTGCCAGCAGTCCTCGCCTAGAAGGAAACACCATATATTTT.